This TCR beta chain was found in a study of vaccination and CD4 T cells after COVID-19. Concerning this clonotype: The antigen is not known.

Treatment indicated: approximately nine-day PBMC culture with coronavirus spike peptide pools or control peptides (ViraFEST assay). Cultured CD4+ T cell DNA was sequenced using the Oncomine TCR Beta short-read assay. From CD4+ T cells that had been cultured, genomic DNA was extracted. TCRdb analysed the PCR reads with MiXCR anew, one entry per CDR3 protein. The sample lists about 14,000 distinct CDR3 sequences, roughly 53% occurring once. Whole-study findings and limits: Recorded median SARS-CoV-2-reactive clonotype numbers increased from about 20 to 38 without reaching significance.

V dropped 3 bases and J dropped 4 bases, with 13 bases sitting between them. The CDR3 is 15 residues long. Material for sequencing was CD4+ T cells from blood, cultured in vitro. The V and J genes are TRBV12-3 or TRBV12-4 and TRBJ1-3, with a possible D match to TRBD1 (6 bases). This receptor was taken from a human donor who had recovered from COVID-19. CDR3 protein: CASSFVGGLGNTIYF. As DNA, the CDR3 is TGTGCCAGCAGTTTTGTAGGGGGGCTGGGAAACACCATATATTTT.